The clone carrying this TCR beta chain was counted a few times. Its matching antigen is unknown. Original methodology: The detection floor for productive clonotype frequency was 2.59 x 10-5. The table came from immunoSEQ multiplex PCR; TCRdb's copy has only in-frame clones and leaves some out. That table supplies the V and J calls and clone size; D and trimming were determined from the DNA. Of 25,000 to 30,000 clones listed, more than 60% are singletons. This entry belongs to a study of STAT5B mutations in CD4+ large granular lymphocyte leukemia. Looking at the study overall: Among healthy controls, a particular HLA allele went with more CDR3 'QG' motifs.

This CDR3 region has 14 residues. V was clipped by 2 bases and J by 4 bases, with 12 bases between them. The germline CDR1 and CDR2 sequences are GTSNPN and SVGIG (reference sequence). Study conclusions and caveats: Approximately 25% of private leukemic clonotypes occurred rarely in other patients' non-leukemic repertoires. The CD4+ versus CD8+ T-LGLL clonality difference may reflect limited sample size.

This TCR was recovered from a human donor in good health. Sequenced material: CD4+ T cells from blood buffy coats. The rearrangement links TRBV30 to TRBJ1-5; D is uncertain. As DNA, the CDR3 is TGTGCCTGGAGTCCTCTCTTGACGAATCAGCCCCAGCATTTT. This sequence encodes CAWSPLLTNQPQHF.